This TCR beta chain was obtained from a study of cytomegalovirus exposure and HLA in healthy donors. With 4 bases removed from V and 0 bases from J, the gap between germline ends came to 10 bases. The CDR3 spans 14 residues. Germline assignment: CDR1 SNHLY and CDR2 FYNNEI. Some clones are missing from TCRdb's copy, which holds only in-frame ones; the method was immunoSEQ multiplex PCR. The sample has approximately 220,000 clones; about 93% are singletons. The receptor was isolated from a woman aged 18-30 years in good health and CMV-seronegative. The rearrangement uses TRBV2 and TRBJ2-7; possibly TRBD2 for D (5 bases). Sequenced: PBMCs. CDR3 sequence: CASSVPGISYEQYF. In DNA form, the CDR3 reads TGTGCCAGCAGTGTCCCGGGAATCTCCTACGAGCAGTACTTC.